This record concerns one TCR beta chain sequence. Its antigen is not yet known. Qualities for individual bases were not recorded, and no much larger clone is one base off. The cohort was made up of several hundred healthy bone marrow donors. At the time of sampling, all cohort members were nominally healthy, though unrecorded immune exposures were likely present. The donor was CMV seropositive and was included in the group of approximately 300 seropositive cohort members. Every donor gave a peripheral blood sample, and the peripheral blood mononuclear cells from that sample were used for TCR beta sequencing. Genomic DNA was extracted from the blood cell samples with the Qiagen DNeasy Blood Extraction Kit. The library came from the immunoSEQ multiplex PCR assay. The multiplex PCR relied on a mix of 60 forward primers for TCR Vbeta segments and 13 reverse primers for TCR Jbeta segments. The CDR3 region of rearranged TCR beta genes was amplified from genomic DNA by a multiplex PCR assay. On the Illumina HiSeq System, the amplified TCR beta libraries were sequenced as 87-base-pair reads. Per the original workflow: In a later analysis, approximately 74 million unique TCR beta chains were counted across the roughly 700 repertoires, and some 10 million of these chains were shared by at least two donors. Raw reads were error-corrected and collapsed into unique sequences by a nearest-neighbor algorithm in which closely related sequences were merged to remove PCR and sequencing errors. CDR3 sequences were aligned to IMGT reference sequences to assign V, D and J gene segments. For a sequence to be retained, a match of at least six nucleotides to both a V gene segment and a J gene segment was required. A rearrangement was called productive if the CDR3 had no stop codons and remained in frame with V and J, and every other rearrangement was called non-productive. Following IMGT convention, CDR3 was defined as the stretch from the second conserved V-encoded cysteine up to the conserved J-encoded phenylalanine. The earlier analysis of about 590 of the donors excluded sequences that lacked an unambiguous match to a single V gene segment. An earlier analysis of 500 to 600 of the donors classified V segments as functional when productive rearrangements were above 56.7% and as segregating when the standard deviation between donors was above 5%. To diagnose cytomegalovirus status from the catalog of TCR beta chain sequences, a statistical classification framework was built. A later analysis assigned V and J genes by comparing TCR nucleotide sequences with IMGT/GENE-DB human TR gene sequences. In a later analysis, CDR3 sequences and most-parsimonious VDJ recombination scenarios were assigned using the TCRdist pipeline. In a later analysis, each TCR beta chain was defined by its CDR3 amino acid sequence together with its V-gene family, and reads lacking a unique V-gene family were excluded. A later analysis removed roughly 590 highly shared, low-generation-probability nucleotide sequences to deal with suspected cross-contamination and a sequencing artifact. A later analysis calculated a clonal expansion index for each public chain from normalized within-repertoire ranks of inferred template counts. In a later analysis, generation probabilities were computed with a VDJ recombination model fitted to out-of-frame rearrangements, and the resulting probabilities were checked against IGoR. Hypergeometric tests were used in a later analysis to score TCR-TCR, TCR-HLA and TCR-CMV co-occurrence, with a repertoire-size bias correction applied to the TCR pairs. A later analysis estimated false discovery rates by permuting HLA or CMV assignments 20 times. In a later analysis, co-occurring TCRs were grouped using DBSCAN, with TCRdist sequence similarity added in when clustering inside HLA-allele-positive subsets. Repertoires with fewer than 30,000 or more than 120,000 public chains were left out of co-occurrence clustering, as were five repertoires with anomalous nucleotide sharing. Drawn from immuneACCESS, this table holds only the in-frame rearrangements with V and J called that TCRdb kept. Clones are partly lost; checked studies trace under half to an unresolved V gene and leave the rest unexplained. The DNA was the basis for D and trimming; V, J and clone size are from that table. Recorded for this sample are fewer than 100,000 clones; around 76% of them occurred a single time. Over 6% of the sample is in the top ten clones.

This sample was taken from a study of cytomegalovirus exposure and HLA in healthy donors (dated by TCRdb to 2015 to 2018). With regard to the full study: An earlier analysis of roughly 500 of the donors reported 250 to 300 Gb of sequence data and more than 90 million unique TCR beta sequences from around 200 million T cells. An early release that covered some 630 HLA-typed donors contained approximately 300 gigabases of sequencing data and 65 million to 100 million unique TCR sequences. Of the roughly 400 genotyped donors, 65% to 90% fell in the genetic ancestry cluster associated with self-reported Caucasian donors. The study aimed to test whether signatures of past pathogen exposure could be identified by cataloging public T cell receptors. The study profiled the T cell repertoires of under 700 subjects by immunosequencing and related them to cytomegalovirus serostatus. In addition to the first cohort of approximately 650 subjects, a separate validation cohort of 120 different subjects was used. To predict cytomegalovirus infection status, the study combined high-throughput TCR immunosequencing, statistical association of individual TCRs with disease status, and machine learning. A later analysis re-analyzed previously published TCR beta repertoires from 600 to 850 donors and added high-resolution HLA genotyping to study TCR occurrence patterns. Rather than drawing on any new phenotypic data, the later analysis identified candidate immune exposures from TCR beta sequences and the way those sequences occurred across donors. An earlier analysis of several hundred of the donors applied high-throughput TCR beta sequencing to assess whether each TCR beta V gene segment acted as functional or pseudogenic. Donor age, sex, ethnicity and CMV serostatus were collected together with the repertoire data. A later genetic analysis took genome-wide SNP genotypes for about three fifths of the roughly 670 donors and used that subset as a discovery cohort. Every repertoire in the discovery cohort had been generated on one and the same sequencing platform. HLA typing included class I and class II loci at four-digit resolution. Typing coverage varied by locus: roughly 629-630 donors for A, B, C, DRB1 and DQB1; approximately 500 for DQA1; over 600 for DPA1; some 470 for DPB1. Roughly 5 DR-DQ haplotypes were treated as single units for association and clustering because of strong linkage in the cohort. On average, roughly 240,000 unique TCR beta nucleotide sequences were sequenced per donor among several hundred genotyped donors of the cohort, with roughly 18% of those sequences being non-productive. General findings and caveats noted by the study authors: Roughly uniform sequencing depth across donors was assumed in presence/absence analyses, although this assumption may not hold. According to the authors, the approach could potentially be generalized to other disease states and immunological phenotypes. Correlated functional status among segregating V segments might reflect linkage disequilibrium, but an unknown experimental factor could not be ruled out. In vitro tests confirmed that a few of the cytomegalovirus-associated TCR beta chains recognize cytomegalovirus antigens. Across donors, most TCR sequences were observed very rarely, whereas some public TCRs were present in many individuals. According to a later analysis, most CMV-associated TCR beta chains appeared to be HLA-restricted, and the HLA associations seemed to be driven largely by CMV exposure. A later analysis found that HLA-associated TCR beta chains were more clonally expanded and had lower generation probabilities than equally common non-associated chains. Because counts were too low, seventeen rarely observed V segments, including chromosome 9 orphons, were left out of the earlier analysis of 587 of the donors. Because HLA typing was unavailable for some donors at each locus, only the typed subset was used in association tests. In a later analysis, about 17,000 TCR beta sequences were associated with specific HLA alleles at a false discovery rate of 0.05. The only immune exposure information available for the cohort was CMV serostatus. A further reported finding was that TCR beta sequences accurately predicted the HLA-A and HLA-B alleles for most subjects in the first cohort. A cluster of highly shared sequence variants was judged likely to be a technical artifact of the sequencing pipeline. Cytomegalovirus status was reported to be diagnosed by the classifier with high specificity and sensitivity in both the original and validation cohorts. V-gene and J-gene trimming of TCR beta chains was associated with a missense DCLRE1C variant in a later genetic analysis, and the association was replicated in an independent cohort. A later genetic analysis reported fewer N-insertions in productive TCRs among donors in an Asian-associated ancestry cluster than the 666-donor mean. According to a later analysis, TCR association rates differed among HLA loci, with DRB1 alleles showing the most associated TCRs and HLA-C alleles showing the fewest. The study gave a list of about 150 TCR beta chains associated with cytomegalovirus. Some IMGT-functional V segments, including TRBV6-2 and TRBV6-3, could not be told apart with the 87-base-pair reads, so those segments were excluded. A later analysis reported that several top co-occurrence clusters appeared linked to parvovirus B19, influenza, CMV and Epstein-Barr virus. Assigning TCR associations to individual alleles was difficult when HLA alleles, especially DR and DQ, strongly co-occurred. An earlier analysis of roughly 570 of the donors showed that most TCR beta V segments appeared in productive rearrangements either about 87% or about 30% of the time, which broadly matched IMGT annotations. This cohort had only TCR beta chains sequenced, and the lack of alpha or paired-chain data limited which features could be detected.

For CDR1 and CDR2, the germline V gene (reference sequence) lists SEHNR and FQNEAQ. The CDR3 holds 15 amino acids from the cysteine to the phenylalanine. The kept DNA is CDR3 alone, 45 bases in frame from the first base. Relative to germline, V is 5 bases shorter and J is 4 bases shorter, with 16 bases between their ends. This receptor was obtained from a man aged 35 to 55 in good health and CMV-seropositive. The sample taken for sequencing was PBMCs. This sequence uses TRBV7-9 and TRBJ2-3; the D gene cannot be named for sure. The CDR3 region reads CASSLQNYRPDTQYF. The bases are TGTGCCAGCAGCCTACAGAATTACAGACCAGATACGCAGTATTTT.